This T cell receptor (beta chain) was sequenced in a study of patients and donors after allogeneic stem cell transplantation. V lost 4 bases, J lost 9 bases, and 7 bases stayed unmatched. Germline V gene lookup returns CDR1 MNHEY and CDR2 SVGAGI. The CDR3 has 14 amino acids. TCRdb recomputed calls from the RT-PCR reads with MiXCR, one row per CDR3 protein. The sample has around 12,000 distinct CDR3 sequences, almost 25% seen once. The V call is TRBV6-5, the J call TRBJ2-1, with 9 bases matching TRBD2. This clonotype was obtained from a human donor who was either an allogeneic HSCT recipient or a stem cell or donor lymphocyte infusion donor (not recorded which). It is not recorded whose cells these are; they may come from a transplant donor. Sequenced input: blood, either unsorted or a sorted T cell fraction (not recorded which). This CDR3 reads CASSLGLAGFEQFF. The CDR3 bases are TGTGCCAGCAGTTTGGGTCTAGCGGGATTTGAGCAGTTCTTC.